Each of the 15 T cell receptor beta chains below was sequenced from the same sample in a study of low-dose radiotherapy and immunotherapy resistance in tumors. Sample time point: after trial treatment. Treatment here: LDRT plus nivolumab, ipilimumab, low-dose cyclophosphamide and aspirin (RACIN trial). TRAV- and TRBV-specific primers, spanning alpha and beta chains, primed first-strand cDNA. The PCR that amplified TCRs ran for approximately 20 cycles, relying on a constant-region primer and a V-primer adapter. TCRdb called the reads again in MiXCR, with one record for every CDR3 protein. The sample includes 95,000 to 100,000 distinct CDR3 sequences, around 21% of them seen just once. The sequencing here drew on PBMCs, taken after low-dose radiotherapy plus immunotherapy. These receptors came from a male donor with prostate cancer.

The chain combines TRBV14 with TRBJ2-1; TRBD2 aligns across 10 bases. CDR1 SGHDN and CDR2 FVKESK come from the germline V gene. This CDR3 contains 18 residues. The junction had 15 bases not matched to a gene; V was cut back by 1 base and J by 9 bases. CDR3 nucleotide sequence: TGTGCCAGCAGCCAAGGAGCGACTAGCGGGTACTTCCGGATTGAGCAGTTCTTC. Amino acids: CASSQGATSGYFRIEQFF.

As for this clonotype: A read error is likely here: a far larger clone is one base away. This rearrangement joins TRBV7-6 to TRBJ2-7; tentative D call: TRBD2 (5 bases). The J call may be wrong; the DNA end is better matched by TRBJ2-1. This CDR3 has 16 amino acids. Per germline, CDR1 SGHVS and CDR2 FNYEAQ. CDR3 loop: CASSLGRSRRVETQFF. The CDR3 DNA is TGTGCCAGCAGCTTAGGGCGTAGCCGGCGGGTAGAGACCCAGTTCTTC.

This clonotype was seen many times. The V and J genes are TRBV20-1 and TRBJ2-7, with 9 bases aligning to TRBD1. Germline CDR1 and CDR2: DFQATT and SNEGSKA (reference sequence). This CDR3 is 16 amino acids long. The trim removed 0 bases at V and 3 bases at J, leaving 9 bases unmatched. The CDR3 nucleotides read TGCAGTGCTAGAGATCCCGGGACAGGGTTTAGCTACGAGCAGTACTTC. Amino acid sequence: CSARDPGTGFSYEQYF.

This clonotype was observed at least ten times. The chain links TRBV5-4 to TRBJ2-7; D uncertain. Germline CDR1 is SGHNT and CDR2 is YYREEE (reference sequence). The CDR3 length is 13 residues. V was pared by 4 bases and J by 3 bases, with 11 bases between. DNA of the CDR3: TGTGCCAGCAGCCCCGACGGAGTCTACGAGCAGTACTTC. Its translation is CASSPDGVYEQYF.

This chain connects TRBV11-2 to TRBJ2-7, with D unclear. Trimming took off 5 bases at V and 1 base at J, with 3 bases between the two ends. The germline CDR1 and CDR2 sequences are SGHAT and FQNNGV. CDR3 length: 11 amino acids. Here the CDR3 reads CASSVSYEQYF. The DNA for the CDR3 is TGTGCCAGCAGCGTATCCTACGAGCAGTACTTC.

In this sample, this clonotype turned up many times. This chain uses TRBV6-5 with TRBJ2-3, with D maybe TRBD1 (5 bases). V was clipped by 5 bases and J by 4 bases, with 7 bases between them. This CDR3 has 12 residues. In germline, CDR1 is MNHEY, CDR2 SVGAGI. CDR3 coding DNA: TGTGCCAGCAGTAGACAGCCAGATACGCAGTATTTT. Translation: CASSRQPDTQYF.

This clonotype was picked up many times. CDR3 protein: CASSFGQGNTEAFF. DNA of the CDR3: TGCGCCAGCAGCTTCGGACAGGGTAACACTGAAGCTTTCTTT. V usage is TRBV4-1 and J usage is TRBJ1-1; 8 nucleotides agree with TRBD1. This CDR3 is 14 amino acids long. In germline, CDR1 is MGHRA, CDR2 YSYEKL. The J segment lost 2 bases and the V segment lost 5 bases, leaving 4 bases of the junction unmatched.

This clonotype has ten or more counts. The chain has TRBV18 and TRBJ1-1; 9 nucleotides match TRBD1. The length of the CDR3 is 15 residues. Germline V lookup: CDR1 KGHSH, CDR2 LQKENI. Trimming cost V 6 bases and J 4 bases; bases outside gene matches: 9. CDR3 bases: TGTGCCAGCTCGCATGGGCGGGACAGGGTCACTGAAGCTTTCTTT. Translating it yields CASSHGRDRVTEAFF.

This chain joins TRBV7-9 and TRBJ2-5; 8 bases are a match to TRBD2. After removal of 5 bases from V and 4 bases from J, the junction contained 12 bases not matched to a gene. CDR3 length: 16 amino acids. From germline, CDR1 is SEHNR and CDR2 FQNEAQ (reference sequence). For the CDR3, the DNA is TGTGCCAGCAGCACCAGCCCCGGACTAGCACCAGAGACCCAGTACTTC. Protein product: CASSTSPGLAPETQYF. The full variable domain, rest sourced from reference TRBV7-9 and TRBJ2-5, is DTGVSQNPRHKITKRGQNVTFRCDPISEHNRLYWYRQTLGQGPEFLTYFQNEAQLEKSRLLSDRFSAERPKGSFSTLEIQRTEQGDSAMYLCASSTSPGLAPETQYFGPGTRLLVL.

This clonotype was counted many times. The chain recombines TRBV6-5 with TRBJ1-2, with a tentative D call TRBD1 (6 bases). Trimming cost V 5 bases and J 6 bases, with 13 bases left between them. The CDR3 covers 13 residues. Germline V lookup: CDR1 MNHEY, CDR2 SVGAGI. The chain's CDR3 is CASSRNPGDGYTF. CDR3 nucleotides: TGTGCCAGCAGTCGAAACCCAGGGGATGGCTACACCTTC.

This clonotype occurred many times. This CDR3 is CSARELLYGYTF. CDR3 nucleotide sequence: TGCAGTGCTAGAGAACTTCTCTATGGCTACACCTTC. The V call is TRBV20-1, the J call TRBJ1-2; D gene ambiguous. Trimming removed 0 bases from V and 4 bases from J, with 6 bases in between. CDR3 length: 12 residues. Per germline, CDR1 DFQATT and CDR2 SNEGSKA (reference sequence).

This clonotype was detected many times. The chain uses TRBV4-1 and TRBJ2-2, with D perhaps assigned TRBD1 or TRBD2 (6 bases each). The germline V and J ends were trimmed by 8 bases and 0 bases, with 13 bases remaining between them. The CDR3 has 15 residues. Germline V lookup: CDR1 MGHRA, CDR2 YSYEKL. The CDR3 region is CASGRGLANTGELFF. CDR3 in DNA: TGCGCCAGCGGCCGGGGGCTAGCGAACACCGGGGAGCTGTTTTTT.

This clonotype was seen more than once but under ten times. This rearrangement joins TRBV5-1 to TRBJ2-2; TRBD2 might be the D (6 bases). Germline CDR1 and CDR2: SGHRS and YFSETQ. This CDR3 comprises 15 residues. Trimming pared 5 bases from V and 4 bases from J, leaving 15 bases between. The CDR3 region has the DNA TGCGCCAGCAGTCCCGGGGGTACTGGCACCGGGGAGCTGTTTTTT. Amino acid sequence: CASSPGGTGTGELFF. The variable domain in full, with the rest retrieved from reference TRBV5-1 and TRBJ2-2, is KAGVTQTPRYLIKTRGQQVTLSCSPISGHRSVSWYQQTPGQGLQFLFEYFSETQRNKGNFPGRFSGRQFSNSRSEMNVSTLELGDSALYLCASSPGGTGTGELFFGEGSRLTVL.

The gene calls are TRBV25-1 and TRBJ2-3; D uncertain. Germline V gene sequence: CDR1 MGHDK, CDR2 SYGVNS. The CDR3 runs 14 residues. With 5 bases removed from V and 5 bases from J, the gap between germline ends came to 14 bases. The CDR3: CASSSWAGEDTQYF. Written as DNA, the CDR3 is TGTGCCAGCAGTTCGTGGGCAGGTGAAGATACGCAGTATTTT.

The table lists this clonotype with a count of one. The chain couples TRBV19 to TRBJ1-4; weak D call: TRBD1 (6 bases). This CDR3 has 14 amino acids. V lost 3 bases and J lost 5, with 10 bases in between. Germline V gene lookup returns CDR1 LNHDA and CDR2 SQIVND (reference sequence). Here the CDR3 DNA reads TGTGCCAGTAGTATCACCAGGGGAAATGAAAAACTGTTTTTT. Residues: CASSITRGNEKLFF.